This TCR beta chain stems from a study of T cells in Graves' hyperthyroidism and ophthalmopathy. It was RNA transcripts that yielded the amplified TCR beta CDR3 regions. Initially, a first-round RT-PCR of the TCR CDR3 employed the HTBI primer set. TCRdb used MiXCR to reprocess the multiplex PCR reads, holding one entry per CDR3 protein. The table shows about 570,000 distinct CDR3 sequences, with 12% to 15% occurring only once. This clonotype has only a few counts. The sequence came from a middle-aged woman with Graves' hyperthyroidism. Sequencing was performed on blood.

The CDR3 sequence: CAISGGSGTDTQYF. For the CDR3, the DNA is TGTGCCATCAGTGGAGGGAGTGGAACAGATACGCAGTATTTT. The rearrangement links TRBV10-3 to TRBJ2-3; D may be TRBD2 (5 bases). Trimming pared 4 bases from V and 3 bases from J, leaving 11 bases between. This CDR3 is 14 amino acids long. Germline assignment: CDR1 ENHRY and CDR2 SYGVKD.